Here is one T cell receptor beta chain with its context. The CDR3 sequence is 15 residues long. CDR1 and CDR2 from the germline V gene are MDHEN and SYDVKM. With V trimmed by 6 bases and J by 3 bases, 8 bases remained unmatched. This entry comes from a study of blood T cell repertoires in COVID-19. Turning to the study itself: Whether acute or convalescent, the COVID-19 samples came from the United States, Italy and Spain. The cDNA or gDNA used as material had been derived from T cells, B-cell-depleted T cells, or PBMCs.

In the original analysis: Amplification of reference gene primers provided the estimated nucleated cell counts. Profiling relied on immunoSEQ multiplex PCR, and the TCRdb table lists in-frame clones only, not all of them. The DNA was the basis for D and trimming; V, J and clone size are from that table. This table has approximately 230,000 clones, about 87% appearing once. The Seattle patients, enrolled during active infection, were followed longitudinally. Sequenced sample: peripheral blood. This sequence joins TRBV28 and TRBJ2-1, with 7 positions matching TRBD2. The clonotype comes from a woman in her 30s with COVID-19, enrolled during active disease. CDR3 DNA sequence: TGTGCCAGCAGCCCCCCCGGGGGGAGCTACAATGAGCAGTTCTTC. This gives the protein CASSPPGGSYNEQFF.